Below, 2 T cell receptor beta chains from the same sample are listed, as sequenced in a study of T cell responses to AZD1222 COVID-19 vaccine. The protocol was immunoSEQ multiplex PCR, while the TCRdb copy is restricted to in-frame clones and leaves out a portion. The top ten hold around a sixth of the sample, which has over 100,000 clones, 70% to 90% seen once. Sequencing used peripheral blood, obtained on day 0 of AZD1222 vaccination. These receptors originate from an adult in good health.

V gene TRBV2 combines with J gene TRBJ2-1; possible D gene TRBD1, 6 bases. This CDR3 is 14 amino acids long. Germline V gives CDR1 SNHLY, CDR2 FYNNEI. V shed 8 bases and J shed 0 bases, with 11 bases lying between them. CDR3 sequence reads: CASPVGASYNEQFF. DNA for the CDR3: TGTGCCAGCCCGGTGGGGGCCTCCTACAATGAGCAGTTCTTC.

The chain couples TRBV6-5 to TRBJ2-3; no clear D. With 6 bases removed from V and 1 base from J, the gap between germline ends came to 14 bases. Germline CDR1 MNHEY, CDR2 SVGAGI. The CDR3 sequence is 15 residues long. The DNA for the CDR3 is TGTGCCAGCAGCGTTAACATGTGGGGCACAGATACGCAGTATTTT. Translating it yields CASSVNMWGTDTQYF.